This T cell receptor (beta chain) was recorded in a study of T cells in Graves' hyperthyroidism and ophthalmopathy (dated by TCRdb to the late 2010s). A note on the overall study: Peripheral blood was collected at initial diagnosis, before any treatment. TCR V-J signatures able to tell the groups apart were searched for in a discovery cohort of some 100 patients, of whom roughly 42 had Graves' ophthalmopathy and roughly 57 had stable Graves' hyperthyroidism. Prospective prediction of ophthalmopathy was tested in an independent validation cohort of 18 to 20 hyperthyroidism patients and around 16 patients who later progressed to ophthalmopathy. For training and testing, the 95 to 100 patients in the discovery cohort were randomly divided in a 7:3 ratio. The study also compared thyroid tissue and blood T-cell repertoires from several Graves' hyperthyroidism patients. Following sampling, methimazole starting at 30 mg daily was given to hyperthyroidism patients, and high-dose intravenous methylprednisolone was given to ophthalmopathy patients. According to the paper, TCR Vbeta CDR3 sequencing was carried out on some 130 peripheral blood samples, which came from under 50 ophthalmopathy, 70 to 80 hyperthyroidism and roughly 17 progressor patients.

Stable Graves' hyperthyroidism was defined as no progression to ophthalmopathy during 18 months of follow-up. The hyperthyroidism patients were between 18 and 65 years old and newly diagnosed, with a disease duration of less than 2 months. Any patient with an uncontrolled infection, another autoimmune disease, pregnancy or lactation was excluded. Diagnoses were based on clinical symptoms, serum thyroxine and TRAb, thyroid ultrasound and orbital computed tomography. PBMCs were isolated from approximately 10 ml of fresh peripheral blood by Ficoll-Paque density gradient centrifugation. Total RNA was extracted using Trizol reagent, and RNA quality was assessed on an Agilent 2100 Bioanalyzer. The TCR beta CDR3 regions were amplified from the RNA transcripts. A first-round RT-PCR of the TCR CDR3 used the HTBI primer set with the Qiagen OneStep RT-PCR kit. A second multiplex PCR round built the libraries, followed by size selection and purification. Libraries were sequenced paired-end with 100 bp reads on an Illumina HiSeq2000. As for the original processing: SOAPnuke was used to process the raw data, removing reads that contained adapters or uncalled bases, had a mean Phred below 15, or lacked an exact match to the constant primer or identifier. High-quality paired reads were merged using COPE v1.2.5, and each unique nucleotide sequence was defined as a clonotype. Clonotypes were aligned to IMGT TRBV, TRBD and TRBJ reference segments using MiTCR v1.1. The analysis was restricted to V-J combinations with a frequency above 0.0001, which together covered just over 98% of the repertoires. The TCS score was defined as F50 (clonal expansion) divided by E x V (chaos), with BLOSUM62-based TCRdist calculated between CDR3 peptides within each V-J. Welch's t-statistics and random forest reduced roughly 530 V-J features to under 15, which were used in a naive Bayes classifier (R e1071). TCRdb handled the public reads itself, with Q25 trimming in fastp and clone calling in MiXCR, and kept productive beta chains. Merged by CDR3 protein, the rows form single entries marked with the most common genes and DNA. Clone size and V and J calls follow TCRdb, not the original study. Here the sample has about 400,000 distinct CDR3 sequences; about 15% occur a single time. The biggest ten clones account for approximately 29% of the sample.

What the study reported, not specific to this receptor: A 13 V-J signature model separated ophthalmopathy from stable hyperthyroidism, with about 88% sensitivity and about 81% specificity in cross-validation and 80%/75% in testing. Sample size was not statistically predetermined, and blinding of investigators to group allocation was not performed. In validation, progression to ophthalmopathy was predicted by the model with more than 65% sensitivity and under 85% specificity, a median of 6.5 months before onset. Most expanded thyroid clonotypes (frequency above 0.001) were also found in blood, which suggests that blood repertoires may mirror thyroid immune responses.

This clonotype occurred many times. Its cognate antigen has yet to be identified. No base qualities exist here, and no much larger clone lies one base off it. Trimming costs V 8 bases and J 1 base, and their ends lie 14 bases apart. The CDR3 contains 14 residues, cysteine and phenylalanine counted. Left in the record is the CDR3 DNA by itself, 42 bases read in frame from the first base. The CDR1 and CDR2 encoded by the germline V gene (reference sequence) are LGHDT and YNNKEL. Sequenced sample: blood. Recombination linked TRBV3-1 to TRBJ1-1; there is no confident call for the D gene. The sequence came from a woman aged 30 to 39 with Graves' hyperthyroidism. The sequence in DNA is TGTGCCAGCTGCCGCGGGGTCGAGAACACTGAAGCTTTCTTT. It codes for CASCRGVENTEAFF. With the rest looked up from the reference TRBV3-1 and TRBJ1-1 genes rather than sequenced, the full variable domain is DTAVSQTPKYLVTQMGNDKSIKCEQNLGHDTMYWYKQDSKKFLKIMFSYNNKELIINETVPNRFSPKSPDKAHLNLHINSLELGDSAVYFCASCRGVENTEAFFGQGTRLTVV.